The next 26 T cell receptor beta chains were all read from a single sample in a study of memory CD4+ T cells and cytomegalovirus serostatus. Single viable CD3+CD4+CD8-CD45RO+ cells were sorted as the memory CD4+ T cells. TCRdb keeps only in-frame clones here, not all; method: immunoSEQ multiplex PCR. In the table there are fewer than 40,000 clones, around 79% of which are singletons. Material for sequencing was memory CD4+ T cells from blood. These receptors all come from an adult in good health and CMV-seronegative.

The rearrangement uses TRBV7-7 and TRBJ2-5; 8 bases map to TRBD2. The CDR3 extends over 15 amino acids. Unmatched junction bases numbered 6, after V lost 1 base and J lost 5 bases. From germline, CDR1 is SSHAT and CDR2 FNYEAQ (reference sequence). CDR3 protein: CASSLEGLDLETQYF. CDR3 nucleotide sequence: TGTGCCAGCAGCTTAGAGGGACTAGACTTGGAGACCCAGTACTTC.

In its sample, this clone was seen a few times. The J gene is TRBJ1-3, the V gene TRBV30, with 9 bases lining up with TRBD1. There are 14 residues in the CDR3. Trimming took 8 bases from V and 4 from J; bases not matched to a gene: 9. In germline, CDR1 is GTSNPN, CDR2 SVGIG (reference sequence). CDR3 in DNA: TGTGCCGGAGATACAGGGGGCCCAGGAAACACCATATATTTT. Protein sequence: CAGDTGGPGNTIYF.

This chain uses TRBV30 with TRBJ1-3; no clear D gene. V was clipped by 2 bases and J by 0 bases, with 14 bases between them. This CDR3 has 16 amino acids. CDR1 is GTSNPN, CDR2 SVGIG, per germline (reference sequence). CDR3 amino acids: CAWSLGFTSSGNTIYF. In DNA, the CDR3 is TGTGCCTGGAGTTTGGGTTTTACGAGCTCTGGAAACACCATATATTTT.

The chain uses TRBV6-1 and TRBJ1-4; the D is unclear. Trimming shortened V by 3 bases and J by 12 bases, and 17 bases separated the two germline ends. This CDR3 has 14 residues. Germline V CDR1 and CDR2: MNHNS, SASEGT. The CDR3 is CASSDWSESMELFF. CDR3 sequence (DNA): TGTGCCAGCAGTGATTGGAGCGAGTCGATGGAACTGTTTTTT.

In nucleotides, the CDR3 is TGTGCCAGCAGCCAAGGGGCTATCGGGGGAGAGACCCAGTACTTC. Its protein is CASSQGAIGGETQYF. The J gene is TRBJ2-5, the V gene TRBV4-2; tentatively, D is TRBD2 (6 bases). The germline V gene encodes CDR1 LGHNA and CDR2 YNFKEQ. The V end was cut by 1 base, the J end by 4 bases, with 13 bases between. The CDR3 extends over 15 amino acids.

The chain combines TRBV6-5 with TRBJ1-2; weak D call: TRBD1 (5 bases). This CDR3 has 12 residues. The germline V gene encodes CDR1 MNHEY and CDR2 SVGAGI. Trimming removed 5 bases at V and 5 bases at J, with 9 bases between. As DNA, the CDR3 is TGTGCCAGCAGTCAGGGATTGTATGGCTACACCTTC. Protein: CASSQGLYGYTF.

The chain couples TRBV10-1 to TRBJ2-7; 7 nucleotides line up with TRBD1. The germline gives CDR1 WNHNN, CDR2 SYGVQD (reference sequence). This CDR3 is 12 amino acids long. V gave up 8 bases and J gave up 6 bases; unmatched junction bases: 7. CDR3 nucleotides: TGCGCCAGCTCGACAGGGCCGGGCGAGCAGTACTTC. As protein: CASSTGPGEQYF.

This clone is classed as medium-sized. This chain links TRBV6-6 with TRBJ1-2, with unresolved D. The CDR3 has 14 amino acids. CDR1 is MNHNY and CDR2 is SVGAGI in the germline V gene (reference sequence). V shed 8 bases and J shed 0 bases, with 13 bases lying between them. This chain's CDR3 is CASRTGIANYGYTF. The CDR3 bases are TGTGCCAGCCGGACGGGGATAGCTAACTATGGCTACACCTTC.

The chain carries TRBV2 and TRBJ2-5; TRBD2 might be the D (6 bases). Trimming removed 9 bases at V and 2 bases at J, with 13 bases between. CDR3 length equals 13 residues. CDR1 and CDR2 from the germline V gene are SNHLY and FYNNEI. The CDR3 DNA is TGTGCCAGGGCGGGGCGTCAGCAAGAGACCCAGTACTTC. Protein sequence: CARAGRQQETQYF. Full variable domain (remainder filled in from reference TRBV2 and TRBJ2-5): EPEVTQTPSHQVTQMGQEVILRCVPISNHLYFYWYRQILGQKVEFLVSFYNNEISEKSEIFDDQFSVERPDGSNFTLKIRSTKLEDSAMYFCARAGRQQETQYFGPGTRLLVL.

The chain uses TRBV6-4 and TRBJ2-1, with 7 nucleotides matching TRBD1. Germline CDR1 reads MRHNA; CDR2 reads SNTAGT. V shed 4 bases and J 2 bases; nucleotides not matched to a gene: 8. The CDR3 runs 16 residues. CDR3 DNA sequence: TGTGCCAGCAGTGTTAGGACAGGCGAGACCTACAATGAGCAGTTCTTC. Residues: CASSVRTGETYNEQFF.

Concerning this clone: Other DNA sequences within the sample encode an identical CDR3. This chain links TRBV18 with TRBJ2-5; D unclear. Germline CDR1 is KGHSH and CDR2 is LQKENI. The germline V and J ends were trimmed by 3 bases and 5 bases, with 13 bases remaining between them. This CDR3 has 14 residues. The CDR3 nucleotides are TGTGCCAGCTCACCCCCGGGTGGGAAGGAGACCCAGTACTTC. Translating it yields CASSPPGGKETQYF.

The CDR3, as DNA: TGTGCCTGGAGCAAGAGACGGATTAACTATGGCTACACCTTC. Its protein product is CAWSKRRINYGYTF. V usage is TRBV30 and J usage is TRBJ1-2; the D is unclear. The CDR3 length is 14 residues. From germline, CDR1 is GTSNPN and CDR2 SVGIG (reference sequence). V was trimmed by 3 bases and J by 1 base, leaving 12 bases between them.

This clone was detected only a few times. The rearrangement joins TRBV10-2 to TRBJ2-3; D gene ambiguous. The V gene lost 6 bases and the J gene lost 0 bases, with 4 bases spanning the gap. The CDR3 is made up of 12 amino acids. The germline gives CDR1 WSHSY, CDR2 SAAADI. The DNA of the CDR3 is TGCGCCAGCAGCCAGAGCACAGATACGCAGTATTTT. It is translated as CASSQSTDTQYF.

The chain recombines TRBV5-4 with TRBJ1-1, with 10 bases matching TRBD1. The V segment lost 2 bases and the J segment 6 bases; nucleotides outside the gene matches: 4. The CDR3 has 14 amino acids. In germline, CDR1 is SGHNT, CDR2 YYREEE (reference sequence). The CDR3 here is CASSFWTGGSEAFF. The CDR3 nucleotides read TGTGCCAGCAGCTTTTGGACAGGGGGATCTGAAGCTTTCTTT.

This clone was recorded a few times. The CDR3 DNA reads as TGTGCCTGGGACAGGGGGTCAGATGAAGCTTTCTTT. It is translated as CAWDRGSDEAFF. The gene calls are TRBV30 and TRBJ1-1, with 9 bases matching TRBD1. With 5 bases clipped from V and 7 bases from J, the junction kept 5 bases outside the gene matches. CDR3 length equals 12 residues. Germline V gene sequence: CDR1 GTSNPN, CDR2 SVGIG (reference sequence).

The V call is TRBV5-4, the J call TRBJ2-7; D might be TRBD1 or TRBD2, each matching 6 bases. The length of the CDR3 is 17 residues. Deletions cut 4 bases from V and 2 bases from J, with 22 bases between. Germline V lookup: CDR1 SGHNT, CDR2 YYREEE (reference sequence). This CDR3 is CASSEFNPGGRPYEQYF. The CDR3 region has the DNA TGTGCCAGCAGCGAATTCAACCCCGGGGGCAGGCCCTACGAGCAGTACTTC.

V gene TRBV19 combines with J gene TRBJ2-7, with D possibly called TRBD1 or TRBD2 (5 bases each). CDR1 is LNHDA, CDR2 SQIVND, per germline (reference sequence). The CDR3 totals 13 residues. V was trimmed by 3 bases and J by 3 bases, leaving 9 bases between them. CDR3 residues: CASSMWDGYEQYF. In nucleotides, the CDR3 is TGTGCCAGTAGTATGTGGGACGGCTACGAGCAGTACTTC.

The chain links TRBV19 to TRBJ1-1; D uncertain. CDR3 length: 13 amino acids. The ends were cut back, 7 bases at V and 3 bases at J, with 12 bases in the middle. Germline V lookup: CDR1 LNHDA, CDR2 SQIVND (reference sequence). CDR3 sequence reads: CASNLEGDTEAFF. The CDR3 coding sequence is TGTGCCAGTAATTTGGAGGGTGACACTGAAGCTTTCTTT. The variable domain in full, with the rest retrieved from reference TRBV19 and TRBJ1-1, is DGGITQSPKYLFRKEGQNVTLSCEQNLNHDAMYWYRQDPGQGLRLIYYSQIVNDFQKGDIAEGYSVSREKKESFPLTVTSAQKNPTAFYLCASNLEGDTEAFFGQGTRLTVV.

This clone was detected only a few times. The chain has TRBV14 and TRBJ2-7; the match to TRBD1 covers 7 bases. CDR1 is SGHDN and CDR2 is FVKESK in the germline V gene. CDR3 length: 16 residues. V lost 4 bases and J lost 1; bases outside the gene matches: 10. The CDR3, as DNA: TGTGCCAGCAGCCCATTCGGGACAGTCTGGTCCTACGAGCAGTACTTC. It specifies CASSPFGTVWSYEQYF.

The chain couples TRBV19 to TRBJ1-5; D gene uncertain. The germline V and J ends were trimmed by 4 bases and 3 bases, with 13 bases remaining between them. Germline V gene sequence: CDR1 LNHDA, CDR2 SQIVND (reference sequence). CDR3 size: 15 residues. In DNA, the CDR3 is TGTGCCAGTAGTAGTCAGGCTGACGTCAATCAGCCCCAGCATTTT. This codes for CASSSQADVNQPQHF. Variable domain in full (rest from reference TRBV19 and TRBJ1-5): DGGITQSPKYLFRKEGQNVTLSCEQNLNHDAMYWYRQDPGQGLRLIYYSQIVNDFQKGDIAEGYSVSREKKESFPLTVTSAQKNPTAFYLCASSSQADVNQPQHFGDGTRLSIL.

The chain carries TRBV7-6 and TRBJ1-2, with a possible D match to TRBD1 (6 bases). The V and J ends lost 4 bases and 7 bases respectively, with 16 bases between them. The length of the CDR3 is 14 residues. From germline, CDR1 is SGHVS and CDR2 FNYEAQ. As DNA, the CDR3 is TGTGCCAGCAGCTCCCAGAGGAAAGGGGGTGGCTACACCTTC. Protein: CASSSQRKGGGYTF.

The rearrangement links TRBV7-9 to TRBJ2-2; tentatively, D is TRBD1 (6 bases). The germline CDR1 and CDR2 sequences are SEHNR and FQNEAQ (reference sequence). V was cut by 0 bases and J by 4 bases, with 9 bases left in between. The CDR3 runs to 15 residues. CDR3 in amino acids: CASSLAQGRTGELFF. CDR3 nucleotides: TGTGCCAGCAGCTTAGCGCAGGGGCGCACCGGGGAGCTGTTTTTT.

This clone has a handful of counts. The V call is TRBV18, the J call TRBJ2-7, with D perhaps matching TRBD1 (5 bases). The CDR3 length is 12 residues. The germline V gene encodes CDR1 KGHSH and CDR2 LQKENI. The V end lost 3 bases, the J end lost 6 bases, and 9 bases lay between the germline ends. CDR3 loop: CASSPQQGEQYF. The CDR3 DNA reads TGTGCCAGCTCACCCCAGCAGGGCGAGCAGTACTTC.

This rearrangement joins TRBV4-1 to TRBJ2-3; 9 bases are shared with TRBD2. The CDR3 extends over 16 amino acids. Trimming cost V 1 base and J 4 bases; bases outside gene matches: 6. Germline V gene lookup returns CDR1 MGHRA and CDR2 YSYEKL. The CDR3 loop is CASSQGDGGGADTQYF. The DNA for the CDR3 is TGCGCCAGCAGCCAAGGAGACGGCGGGGGGGCAGATACGCAGTATTTT.

The chain recombines TRBV7-9 with TRBJ2-1; TRBD2 agrees at 10 bases. Germline values: CDR1 SEHNR, CDR2 FQNEAQ (reference sequence). The trim removed 2 bases at V and 2 bases at J, leaving 3 bases unmatched. CDR3 length: 16 amino acids. The CDR3 spells CASSLQRGGTYNEQFF. CDR3 DNA: TGTGCCAGCAGCTTACAGCGGGGGGGCACCTACAATGAGCAGTTCTTC.

This clone showed up just once. The V call is TRBV7-8, the J call TRBJ1-1; D is ambiguous. V lost 5 bases and J 10 bases, leaving 14 bases between the germline ends. This CDR3 comprises 12 residues. Germline V gene data show CDR1 as SGHVS and CDR2 as FQNEAQ. CDR3 amino acids: CASSNRQWGAFF. As DNA, the CDR3 is TGTGCCAGCAGCAATAGGCAGTGGGGAGCTTTCTTT.